This is a list of T cell receptor beta chains from one sample in a study of cytomegalovirus exposure and HLA in healthy donors. Profiling relied on immunoSEQ multiplex PCR, and the TCRdb table lists in-frame clones only, not all of them. The sample features 90,000 to 130,000 clones, with 3.5% to 4.5% in its top ten. The sequenced sample was PBMCs. The receptor source for this set is a man between 25 and 39 years old in good health and CMV-seronegative. Both conserved end residues are part of each CDR3.

V	CDR3
TRBV19	CASSTSREPYEQYF
TRBV5-5	CASSLSGSSYNSPLHF
TRBV9	CASSVGVGGETQYF
TRBV11-3	CASSLDRGYEQYF
TRBV7-3	CASSPRGRGITEAFF
TRBV7-9	CASSLGQGKETQYF
TRBV2	CASRETGIDGETQYF
TRBV28	CASSTPLGGNTEAFF
TRBV2	CATRAYNYGYTF
TRBV28	CASSPYLSGTDTQYF
TRBV7-3	CASSLGSSSYNEQFF
TRBV5-6	CASSLVSIRGSPLHF
TRBV5-1	CASSIPGDPHEQYF
TRBV7-2	CASSLRDRDYGYTF
TRBV11-3	CASSQGQDNEQFF
TRBV5-6	CASSYLGAGNTEAFF
TRBV6-5	CASRRLAGRTDTQYF
TRBV2	CASLQGPRQTQYF
TRBV6-6	CASSSTGGSSPLHF
TRBV7-6	CASSLVPRGPGELFF
TRBV5-1	CASSLSGQGGTDTQYF
TRBV5-4	CASSPRWGLAATQYF
TRBV25-1	CASRQGLYEQYF
TRBV5-1	CASSLALSYEQYF
TRBV7-7	CASSLGPGAGEQYF
TRBV25-1	CASSVRGPSYNSPLHF
TRBV29-1	CSTPRGIGETQYF
TRBV7-9	CASSSNPGTGKSSYNEQFF
TRBV19	CASSGSGRRSKNIQYF
TRBV10-1	CASSERQGRQPQHF
TRBV11-2	CASSYTGGNDTF
TRBV5-1	CASTLGLATSTDTQYF
TRBV30	CAWGTERETQYF
TRBV12-5	CASGTDIGDGYTF
TRBV29-1	CSAVTGGTDIQYF
TRBV19	CASSIRNRGTEAFF
TRBV6-1	CASSEGPQSNYGYTF
TRBV7-9	CASSLLAGQTYGYTF
TRBV18	CASSQGQNYGYTF
TRBV12-5	CASAGPGTGVTEAFF
TRBV6-5	CASSYSQRSYEQYF
TRBV9	CASSRGQGSYEQYF